These 2 T cell receptor beta chains were all obtained from the same sample, sequenced in a study of blood T cell repertoires in COVID-19. TCRdb keeps only in-frame clones here, not all; method: immunoSEQ multiplex PCR. The sample contains 150,000 or so clones, 75% to 85% of which appear only once. Material for sequencing was peripheral blood. These receptors were obtained from a woman between 50 and 59 years old in a cohort sampled during active or convalescent COVID-19.

The chain has TRBV5-1 and TRBJ1-1; a weak D match, TRBD1 (5 bases). The germline V gene encodes CDR1 SGHRS and CDR2 YFSETQ. Between the trimmed V and J ends, which lost 2 bases and 1 base, there was a span of 9 bases. The CDR3 loop spans 14 amino acids. DNA for the CDR3: TGCGCCAGCAGCTTACATACAGGGAACACTGAAGCTTTCTTT. Protein sequence: CASSLHTGNTEAFF.

The V gene is TRBV10-2, the J gene TRBJ2-2, with D hard to call. Deletions cut 3 bases from V and 1 base from J, with 6 bases between. The CDR3 spans 14 residues. Germline loops: CDR1 WSHSY, CDR2 SAAADI. For the CDR3, the DNA is TGCGCCAGCAGTGATGGGCTGAACACCGGGGAGCTGTTTTTT. It codes for CASSDGLNTGELFF.